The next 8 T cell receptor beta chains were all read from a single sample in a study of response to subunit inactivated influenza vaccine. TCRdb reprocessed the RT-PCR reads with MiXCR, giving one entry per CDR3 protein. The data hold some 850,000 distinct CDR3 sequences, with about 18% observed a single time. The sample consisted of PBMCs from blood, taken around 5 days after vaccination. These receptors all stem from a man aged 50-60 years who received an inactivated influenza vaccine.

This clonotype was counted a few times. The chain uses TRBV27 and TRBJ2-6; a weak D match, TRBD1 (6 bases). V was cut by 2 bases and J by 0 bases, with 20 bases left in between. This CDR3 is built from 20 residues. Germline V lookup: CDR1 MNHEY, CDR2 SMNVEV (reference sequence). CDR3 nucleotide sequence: TGTGCCAGCAGTTTAATGGGGGTAGGGGGTTTCGGCTCTGGGGCCAACGTCCTGACTTTC. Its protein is CASSLMGVGGFGSGANVLTF. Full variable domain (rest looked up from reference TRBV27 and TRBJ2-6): EAQVTQNPRYLITVTGKKLTVTCSQNMNHEYMSWYRQDPGLGLRQIYYSMNVEVTDKGDVPEGYKVSRKEKRNFPLILESPSPNQTSLYFCASSLMGVGGFGSGANVLTFGAGSRLTVL.

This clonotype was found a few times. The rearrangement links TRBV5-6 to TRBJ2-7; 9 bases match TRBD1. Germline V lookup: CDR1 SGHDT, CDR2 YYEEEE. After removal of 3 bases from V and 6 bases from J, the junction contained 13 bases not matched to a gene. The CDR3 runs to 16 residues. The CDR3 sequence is CASSSLPGQGSVEQYF. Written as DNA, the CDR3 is TGTGCCAGCAGCTCTCTGCCGGGACAGGGATCGGTCGAGCAGTACTTC.

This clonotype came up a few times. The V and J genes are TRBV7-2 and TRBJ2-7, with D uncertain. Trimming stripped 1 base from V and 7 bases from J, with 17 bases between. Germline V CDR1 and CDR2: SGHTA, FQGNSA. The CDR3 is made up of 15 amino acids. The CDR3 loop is CASSLGAVHKREQYF. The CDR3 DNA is TGTGCCAGCAGCTTAGGGGCGGTCCATAAGAGGGAGCAGTACTTC.

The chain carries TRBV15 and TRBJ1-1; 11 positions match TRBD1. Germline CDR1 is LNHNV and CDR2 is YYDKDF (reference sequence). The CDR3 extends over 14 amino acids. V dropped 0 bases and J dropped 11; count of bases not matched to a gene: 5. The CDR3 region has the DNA TGTGCCACCAGCAGAGATCACGGACAGGGGGCGGCTTTCTTT. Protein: CATSRDHGQGAAFF.

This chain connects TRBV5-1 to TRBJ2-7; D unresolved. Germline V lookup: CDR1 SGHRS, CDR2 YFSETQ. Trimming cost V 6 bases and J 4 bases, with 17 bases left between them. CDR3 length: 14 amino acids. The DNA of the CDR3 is TGCGCCAGCAATGCAGACTCCATCAAGTACGAGCAGTACTTC. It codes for CASNADSIKYEQYF.

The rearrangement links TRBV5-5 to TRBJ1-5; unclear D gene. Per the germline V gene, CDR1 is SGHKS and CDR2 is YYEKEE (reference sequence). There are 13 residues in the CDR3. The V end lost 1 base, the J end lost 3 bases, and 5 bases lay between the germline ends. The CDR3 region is CASSLLHNQPQHF. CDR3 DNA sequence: TGTGCCAGCAGCTTGCTTCACAATCAGCCCCAGCATTTT.

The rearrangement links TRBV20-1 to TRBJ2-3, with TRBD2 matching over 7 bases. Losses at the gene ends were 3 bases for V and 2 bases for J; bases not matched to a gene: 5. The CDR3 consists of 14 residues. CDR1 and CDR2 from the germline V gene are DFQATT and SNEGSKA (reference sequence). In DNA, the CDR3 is TGCAGTGCTAGTCCCGGGACTATCACAGATACGCAGTATTTT. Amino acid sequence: CSASPGTITDTQYF.

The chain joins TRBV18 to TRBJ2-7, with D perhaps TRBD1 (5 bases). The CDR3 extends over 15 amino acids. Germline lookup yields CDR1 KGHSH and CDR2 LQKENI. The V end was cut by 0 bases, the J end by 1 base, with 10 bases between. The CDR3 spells CASSPPMGQSYEQYF. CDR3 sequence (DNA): TGTGCCAGCTCACCACCGATGGGGCAGTCCTACGAGCAGTACTTC. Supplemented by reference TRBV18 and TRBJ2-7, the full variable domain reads NAGVMQNPRHLVRRRGQEARLRCSPMKGHSHVYWYRQLPEEGLKFMVYLQKENIIDESGMPKERFSAEFPKEGPSILRIQQVVRGDSAAYFCASSPPMGQSYEQYFGPGTRLTVT.